This T cell receptor (beta chain) stems from a study of blood T cells in healthy people across ages. This clonotype was detected only a few times. A J-beta primer mix and a sample-barcoded 5' primer were used in a second PCR of about 7 to 12 cycles. TCRdb re-called the 5' RACE reads through MiXCR, storing one row per CDR3 protein. The repertoire holds some 900,000 distinct CDR3 sequences, with around 49% as singletons. The CDR3 consists of 14 residues. Germline CDR1 and CDR2: MNHEY and SVGAGI. This chain connects TRBV6-5 to TRBJ2-4; D is unresolved. With the DNA end fitting TRBJ2-7 better, the J assignment may be wrong. Sequencing input: blood. The receptor was derived from a man aged 25 to 40 in good health. The CDR3 loop is CASSYSGRPYEQYF. The CDR3, as DNA: TGTGCCAGCAGTTATTCAGGCAGGCCCTACGAGCAGTACTTC.